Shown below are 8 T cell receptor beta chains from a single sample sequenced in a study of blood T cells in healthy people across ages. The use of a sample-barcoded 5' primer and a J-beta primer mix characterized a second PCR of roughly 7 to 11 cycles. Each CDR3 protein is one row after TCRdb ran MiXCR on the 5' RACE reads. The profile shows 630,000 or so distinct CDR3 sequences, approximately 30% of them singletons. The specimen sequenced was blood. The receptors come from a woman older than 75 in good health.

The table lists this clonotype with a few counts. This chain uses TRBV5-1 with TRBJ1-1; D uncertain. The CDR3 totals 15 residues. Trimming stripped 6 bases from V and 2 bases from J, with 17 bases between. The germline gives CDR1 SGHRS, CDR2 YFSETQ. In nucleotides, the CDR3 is TGCGCCAGCACAAGTGAGTCGGGCGTCAACACTGAAGCTTTCTTT. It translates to CASTSESGVNTEAFF.

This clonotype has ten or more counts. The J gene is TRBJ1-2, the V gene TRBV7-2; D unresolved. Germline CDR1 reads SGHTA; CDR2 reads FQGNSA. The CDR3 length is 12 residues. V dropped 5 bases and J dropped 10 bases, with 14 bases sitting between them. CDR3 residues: CASSPMVRDYTF. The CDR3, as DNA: TGTGCCAGCAGCCCAATGGTAAGGGACTACACCTTC.

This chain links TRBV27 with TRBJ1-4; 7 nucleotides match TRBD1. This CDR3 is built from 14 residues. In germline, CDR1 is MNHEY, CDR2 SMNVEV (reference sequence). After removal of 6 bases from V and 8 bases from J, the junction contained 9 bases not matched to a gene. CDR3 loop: CASSQTGFPEKLFF. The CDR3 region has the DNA TGTGCCAGCAGCCAGACAGGGTTTCCGGAAAAACTGTTTTTT.

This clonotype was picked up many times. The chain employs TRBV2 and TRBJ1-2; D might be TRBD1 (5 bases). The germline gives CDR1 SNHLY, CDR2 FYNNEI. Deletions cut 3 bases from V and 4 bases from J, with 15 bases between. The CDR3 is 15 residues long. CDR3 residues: CASSENGSGSYGYTF. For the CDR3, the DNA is TGTGCCAGCAGTGAGAACGGGTCAGGGAGCTATGGCTACACCTTC.

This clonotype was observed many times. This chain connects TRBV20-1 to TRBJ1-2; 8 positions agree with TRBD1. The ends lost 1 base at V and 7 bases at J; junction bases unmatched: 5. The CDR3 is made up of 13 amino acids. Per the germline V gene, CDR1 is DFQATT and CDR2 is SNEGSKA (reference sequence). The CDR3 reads CSARGQGAGGYTF. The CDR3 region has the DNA TGCAGTGCTAGAGGGCAGGGGGCGGGTGGCTACACCTTC.

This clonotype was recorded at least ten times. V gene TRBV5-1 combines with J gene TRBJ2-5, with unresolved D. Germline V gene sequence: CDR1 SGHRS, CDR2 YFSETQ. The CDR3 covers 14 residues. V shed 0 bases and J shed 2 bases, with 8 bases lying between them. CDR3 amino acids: CASSLATLQETQYF. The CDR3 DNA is TGCGCCAGCAGCTTGGCTACGTTACAAGAGACCCAGTACTTC. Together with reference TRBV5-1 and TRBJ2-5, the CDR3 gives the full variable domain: KAGVTQTPRYLIKTRGQQVTLSCSPISGHRSVSWYQQTPGQGLQFLFEYFSETQRNKGNFPGRFSGRQFSNSRSEMNVSTLELGDSALYLCASSLATLQETQYFGPGTRLLVL.

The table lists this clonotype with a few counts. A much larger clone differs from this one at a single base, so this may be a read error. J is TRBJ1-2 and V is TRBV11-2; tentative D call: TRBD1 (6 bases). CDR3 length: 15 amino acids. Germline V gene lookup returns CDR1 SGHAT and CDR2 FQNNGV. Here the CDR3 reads CAGSRTDRMNYGYTF. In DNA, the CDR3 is TGTGCCGGCAGCCGTACCGACAGGATGAACTATGGCTACACCTTC. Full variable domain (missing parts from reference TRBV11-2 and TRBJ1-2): EAGVAQSPRYKIIEKRQSVAFWCNPISGHATLYWYQQILGQGPKLLIQFQNNGVVDDSQLPKDRFSAERLKGVDSTLKIQPAKLEDSAVYLCAGSRTDRMNYGYTFGSGTRLTVV.

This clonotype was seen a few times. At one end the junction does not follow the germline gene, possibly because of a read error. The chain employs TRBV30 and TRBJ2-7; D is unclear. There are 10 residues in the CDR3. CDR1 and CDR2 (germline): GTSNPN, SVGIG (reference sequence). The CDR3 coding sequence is TGTGCCTGGAGGGACCCCGAGCCGTACTTC. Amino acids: CAWRDPEPYF.